The T cell receptor (beta chain) under discussion was sequenced for a study of blood T cell repertoires in COVID-19. V shed 1 base and J shed 4 bases, with 7 bases lying between them. Germline V gene data show CDR1 as MGHRA and CDR2 as YSYEKL. The CDR3 extends over 13 amino acids. The assay was immunoSEQ multiplex PCR, and TCRdb's table has in-frame clones only and misses some. The table has roughly 140,000 clones, over 80% seen once. Sequencing input: PBMCs or T cells enriched from blood (not recorded which). This chain links TRBV4-1 with TRBJ1-2; D remains ambiguous. The clonotype comes from a woman aged 40-49 years who had recovered from COVID-19. The CDR3 coding sequence is TGCGCCAGCAGCCAAGGCCAGATCTATGGCTACACCTTC. Its translation: CASSQGQIYGYTF.